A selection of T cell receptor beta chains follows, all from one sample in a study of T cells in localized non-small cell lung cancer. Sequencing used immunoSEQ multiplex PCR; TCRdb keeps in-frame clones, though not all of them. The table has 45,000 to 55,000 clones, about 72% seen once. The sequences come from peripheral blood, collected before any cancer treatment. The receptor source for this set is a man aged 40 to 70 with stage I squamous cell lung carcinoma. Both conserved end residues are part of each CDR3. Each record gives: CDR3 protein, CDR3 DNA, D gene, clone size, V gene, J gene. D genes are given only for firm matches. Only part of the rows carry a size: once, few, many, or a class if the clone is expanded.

CDR3: CASRAGWDSEQFF
DNA: TGTGCCAGCCGAGCCGGATGGGACAGTGAGCAGTTCTTC
D: TRBD1
size: .
V: TRBV19
J: TRBJ2-1

CDR3: CATSSVSRQETQYF
DNA: TGTGCCACCAGCAGTGTGTCCCGCCAAGAGACCCAGTACTTC
D: .
size: .
V: TRBV15
J: TRBJ2-5

CDR3: CASSLPGSHEQYF
DNA: TGTGCCAGCAGCTTACCAGGGTCCCACGAGCAGTACTTC
D: .
size: .
V: TRBV11-1
J: TRBJ2-7

CDR3: CRATGGWGGTF
DNA: TGCAGGGCTACCGGGGGTTGGGGGGGCACCTTC
D: .
size: .
V: TRBV29-1
J: TRBJ1-2

CDR3: CASSLRNTEAFF
DNA: TGTGCCAGCAGCCTCCGGAACACTGAAGCTTTCTTT
D: .
size: .
V: TRBV5-6
J: TRBJ1-1

CDR3: CASSLRQGVNSPLHF
DNA: TGTGCCAGCAGTTTACGGCAGGGGGTTAATTCACCCCTCCACTTT
D: TRBD1
size: .
V: TRBV28
J: TRBJ1-6

CDR3: CASSLTSGGNTGELFF
DNA: TGTGCCAGCAGCTTAACTAGCGGGGGTAACACCGGGGAGCTGTTTTTT
D: TRBD2
size: once
V: TRBV7-3
J: TRBJ2-2

CDR3: CASSLGTSGYNEQFF
DNA: TGTGCCAGCAGCTTAGGGACTAGCGGATACAATGAGCAGTTCTTC
D: TRBD2
size: .
V: TRBV11-2
J: TRBJ2-1

CDR3: CASSHRQDKPDGAQHF
DNA: TGTGCCAGCAGTCACCGACAGGACAAACCCGATGGGGCCCAGCATTTT
D: .
size: few
V: TRBV6-6
J: TRBJ1-5

CDR3: CASSMGNAEAFF
DNA: TGTGCCAGTAGTATGGGCAACGCTGAAGCTTTCTTT
D: .
size: .
V: TRBV19
J: TRBJ1-1

CDR3: CASSPSTTQYF
DNA: TGTGCCAGCAGCCCCTCCACCACGCAGTATTTT
D: .
size: .
V: TRBV11-2
J: TRBJ2-3

CDR3: CASAQGVTGELFF
DNA: TGCGCCAGCGCTCAGGGGGTCACCGGGGAGCTGTTTTTT
D: TRBD1
size: .
V: TRBV5-1
J: TRBJ2-2

CDR3: CASSLEYDPYEQYF
DNA: TGTGCCAGCAGCTTAGAGTACGACCCCTACGAGCAGTACTTC
D: .
size: .
V: TRBV11-1
J: TRBJ2-7

CDR3: CAVQLAGADTQYF
DNA: TGTGCCGTTCAACTAGCGGGGGCAGATACGCAGTATTTT
D: TRBD2
size: once
V: TRBV10-3
J: TRBJ2-3

CDR3: CASSHKVGGYRSETQYF
DNA: TGTGCCAGCAGCCATAAGGTTGGTGGGTACAGGTCAGAGACCCAGTACTTC
D: .
size: .
V: TRBV7-8
J: TRBJ2-5

CDR3: CASSDSRLQPYNSPLHF
DNA: TGTGCCAGCAGTGACTCACGACTGCAGCCCTATAATTCACCCCTCCACTTT
D: .
size: .
V: TRBV6-4
J: TRBJ1-6

CDR3: CASSSLFGNQPQHF
DNA: TGTGCCAGTAGTAGCCTGTTTGGTAATCAGCCCCAGCATTTT
D: .
size: few
V: TRBV19
J: TRBJ1-5

CDR3: CASSLGQGVNSPLHF
DNA: TGTGCCAGCAGTTTGGGACAGGGTGTTAATTCACCCCTCCACTTT
D: TRBD1
size: few
V: TRBV6-5
J: TRBJ1-6

CDR3: CASSFTNTEAFF
DNA: TGTGCCAGCAGCTTTACAAACACTGAAGCTTTCTTT
D: .
size: .
V: TRBV11-2
J: TRBJ1-1

CDR3: CAASPGQPNGYTF
DNA: TGTGCCGCGAGCCCGGGACAGCCCAATGGCTACACCTTC
D: TRBD1
size: once
V: TRBV2
J: TRBJ1-2

CDR3: CASSAPTSGRRYF
DNA: TGTGCCAGCAGTGCGCCTACTAGCGGGCGTAGGTACTTC
D: TRBD2
size: once
V: TRBV25-1
J: TRBJ2-7

CDR3: CASSLDSGKWNTEAFF
DNA: TGTGCCAGCAGCTTAGATTCGGGGAAGTGGAACACTGAAGCTTTCTTT
D: .
size: .
V: TRBV7-9
J: TRBJ1-1

CDR3: CASSRDMGTNSPLHF
DNA: TGTGCCAGCAGCCGGGACATGGGAACTAATTCACCCCTCCACTTT
D: .
size: .
V: TRBV5-5
J: TRBJ1-6

CDR3: CASSILRTVDYSNQPQHF
DNA: TGTGCCAGTAGTATATTGAGGACAGTCGACTATAGCAATCAGCCCCAGCATTTT
D: .
size: .
V: TRBV19
J: TRBJ1-5

CDR3: CASSLPDRAGNTIYF
DNA: TGTGCCAGCAGTTTACCCGACAGGGCTGGAAACACCATATATTTT
D: TRBD1
size: .
V: TRBV6-5
J: TRBJ1-3

CDR3: CASSSDLVEDTQYF
DNA: TGTGCCAGCAGTTCAGACCTAGTAGAAGATACGCAGTATTTT
D: .
size: .
V: TRBV28
J: TRBJ2-3

CDR3: CASSSYNEQFF
DNA: TGTGCCAGCAGTTCTTACAATGAGCAGTTCTTC
D: .
size: few
V: TRBV28
J: TRBJ2-1

CDR3: CASSHKGYEQYF
DNA: TGTGCCAGCAGCCACAAGGGGTACGAGCAGTACTTC
D: .
size: .
V: TRBV6-5
J: TRBJ2-7

CDR3: CASSLYGDYYGYTF
DNA: TGTGCCAGTAGTCTTTATGGCGACTACTATGGCTACACCTTC
D: .
size: once
V: TRBV19
J: TRBJ1-2

CDR3: CAISEDRELSYEQYF
DNA: TGTGCCATCAGTGAGGACAGGGAGCTCTCCTACGAGCAGTACTTC
D: TRBD1
size: .
V: TRBV10-3
J: TRBJ2-7